This is a list of T cell receptor beta chains from one sample in a study of blood T cell repertoires in COVID-19. Repertoires were generated with immunoSEQ multiplex PCR, while TCRdb's copy carries only in-frame clones and drops some. The sample holds almost 250,000 clones; 86% are singletons and the top ten take around 1.5%. The specimen was peripheral blood. The receptors were gathered from a woman aged 55-75 years who had recovered from COVID-19. Each CDR3 is given with its conserved first and last residue.

TRBV5-6,CASSPMGASGANVLTF
TRBV4-2,CASSQLLAGGAETQYF
TRBV5-8,CASSDWPLPSSYNEQFF
TRBV2,CASSPGQGREKLFF
TRBV29-1,CSVANFEQYF
TRBV6-5,CASRLRGTGQETQYF
TRBV5-1,CASSYSSSTEHTDTQYF
TRBV10-1,CASSCSGANVLTF
TRBV5-1,CASSPRGMNTEAFF
TRBV6-2/TRBV6-3,CASSYPLAAYNEQFF
TRBV28,CASSSSRTGGNTIYF
TRBV7-3,CASSGQGPGTEAFF
TRBV7-2,CASSVTGRNTEAFF
TRBV2,CASTLEGGDQPQHF
TRBV28,CASSYRPAQLFF
TRBV5-1,CASSLSYTAASSYEQYF
TRBV19,CASSWGTSLSTDTQYF
TRBV11-2,CASSLGRGRWTEAFF
TRBV7-2,CASSSRRGGLTDTQYF
TRBV19,CASSIGGAIQETQYF
TRBV7-6,CASSLEGPGDAYEQYF
TRBV28,CASSRGPRYEQYF
TRBV7-2,CASSFSGASETQYF
TRBV19,CASSTRGRPGGADDTQYF
TRBV5-1,CASSLALSDNEQFF
TRBV24-1,CATSDPGQGDYEQYF
TRBV7-6,CASSLAPSGGHNEQFF
TRBV6-1,CASSDGAGTGYFGGQYF
TRBV9,CASSVAGTYEQYF
TRBV28,CASIGWGGGDNEQFF
TRBV11-2,CASSLDTQGYSYNEQFF
TRBV10-3,CAISGVLGLAGWTGELFF
TRBV5-1,CASSLQWTGETQYF
TRBV6-2/TRBV6-3,CASTPRGGGIDTQYF
TRBV15,CATSRGQGGNQPQHF
TRBV18,CASSPDRVDIQYF
TRBV28,CASSWTGPGSQETQYF
TRBV3-1/TRBV3-2,CASSTTLERSPLHF
TRBV28,CASTSAGSTDTQYF
TRBV7-2,CASSRGGHGETQYF
TRBV19,CASSEGSYNEQFF
TRBV19,CASSGDRVLGYTF